The 32 T cell receptor beta chains listed next were all sequenced from one sample in a study of cytomegalovirus exposure and HLA in healthy donors. The PCR ran on 60 Vbeta and 13 Jbeta primers. This table comes from immunoSEQ multiplex PCR, and its TCRdb copy is limited to in-frame clones, with some not included. The table includes around 39,000 clones, approximately 77% detected once. The sequencing input was PBMCs. Receptors were obtained from a man aged 25-40 years in good health and CMV-seronegative.

The genes are TRBV19 and TRBJ1-1, with D possibly TRBD1 on 5 matching bases. CDR3 length equals 14 residues. Germline CDR1 is LNHDA and CDR2 is SQIVND (reference sequence). The V and J ends lost 7 bases and 5 bases respectively, with 17 bases between them. The CDR3 DNA is TGTGCCAGTAAAGCGGGGCGCTTCATGACTGAAGCTTTCTTT. This translates into CASKAGRFMTEAFF.

The J gene is TRBJ2-1, the V gene TRBV7-2, with 9 bases identical to TRBD2. In germline, CDR1 is SGHTA, CDR2 FQGNSA. The CDR3 runs to 17 residues. With V trimmed by 4 bases and J by 4 bases, 11 bases remained unmatched. In DNA form, the CDR3 reads TGTGCCAGCAGCTGGGGGGGTAGCGGGAGTTCATACAATGAGCAGTTCTTC. Residues: CASSWGGSGSSYNEQFF.

This clone was observed a few times. CDR3 nucleotides: TGCAGCTACATGGTTCTGGGACTAGCGGGAGGAACGTCTCATTACAATGAGCAGTTCTTC. It is translated as CSYMVLGLAGGTSHYNEQFF. This sequence joins TRBV29-1 and TRBJ2-1; the match to TRBD2 covers 15 bases. Germline V gives CDR1 SQVTM, CDR2 ANQGSEA. V lost 8 bases and J lost 4; bases outside the gene matches: 21. The length of the CDR3 is 20 residues.

This rearrangement joins TRBV4-2 to TRBJ2-7, with a tentative D call TRBD1 (5 bases). The germline V gene has CDR1 LGHNA and CDR2 YNFKEQ. The V end lost 0 bases, the J end lost 3 bases, and 12 bases lay between the germline ends. The CDR3 consists of 15 residues. CDR3 DNA: TGTGCCAGCAGCCAAGACCCAGGACATTTCTACGAGCAGTACTTC. Protein: CASSQDPGHFYEQYF.

The chain joins TRBV5-6 to TRBJ2-3, with 9 bases identical to TRBD2. This CDR3 spans 18 amino acids. Germline CDR1 reads SGHDT; CDR2 reads YYEEEE. V lost 1 base and J lost 3; bases outside the gene matches: 12. The CDR3 spells CASSLFGDGLALTDTQYF. The DNA of the CDR3 is TGTGCCAGCAGCTTGTTCGGTGATGGACTAGCGTTAACAGATACGCAGTATTTT.

This clone occurred once. The chain employs TRBV14 and TRBJ2-4; tentatively, D is TRBD2 (5 bases). Looked up from germline, CDR1 is SGHDN and CDR2 is FVKESK. Trimming pared 0 bases from V and 2 bases from J, leaving 14 bases between. The CDR3 spans 17 residues. The CDR3 here is CASSQDEWTGTKNIQYF. The CDR3 coding sequence is TGTGCCAGCAGCCAAGATGAATGGACTGGGACCAAAAACATTCAGTACTTC.

The chain combines TRBV4-3 with TRBJ1-4, with D possibly matching TRBD1 (5 bases). V lost 1 base and J 5 bases, leaving 17 bases between the germline ends. CDR3 length equals 17 residues. Germline CDR1 LGHNA, CDR2 YSLEER. The CDR3 is CASSQGTPGHKNEKLFF. CDR3 in DNA: TGCGCCAGCAGCCAAGGCACTCCCGGACACAAAAATGAAAAACTGTTTTTT.

This clone was seen a few times. The V gene is TRBV6-1, the J gene TRBJ2-3, with TRBD1 matching 9 bases. V shed 0 bases and J 5 bases; nucleotides not matched to a gene: 6. CDR3 length: 16 residues. Per the germline V gene, CDR1 is MNHNS and CDR2 is SASEGT. CDR3 protein: CASSEALQGARDTQYF. CDR3 coding DNA: TGTGCCAGCAGTGAAGCCCTACAGGGGGCGCGAGATACGCAGTATTTT.

J is TRBJ2-5 and V is TRBV27; TRBD1 aligns across 7 bases. V shed 4 bases, J shed 2 bases, and the junction held 4 bases outside the gene matches. The CDR3 contains 14 residues. Germline-derived CDR1 and CDR2 are MNHEY and SMNVEV (reference sequence). In nucleotides, the CDR3 is TGTGCCAGCAGTTACCGACAGGGACAAGAGACCCAGTACTTC. This translates into CASSYRQGQETQYF.

This sequence joins TRBV18 and TRBJ2-7; possible D gene TRBD2, 6 bases. Germline V CDR1 and CDR2: KGHSH, LQKENI. The CDR3 consists of 16 residues. V was clipped by 8 bases and J by 2 bases, with 22 bases between them. The DNA of the CDR3 is TGTGCCAGCGAACCAAAAGAGGAGGGAACCCCCTACGAGCAGTACTTC. It codes for CASEPKEEGTPYEQYF.

The chain recombines TRBV30 with TRBJ2-1; D is ambiguous. CDR1 GTSNPN and CDR2 SVGIG come from the germline V gene (reference sequence). The CDR3 runs to 11 residues. Deletions cut 0 bases from V and 9 bases from J, with 6 bases between. Here the CDR3 reads CAWSVPGEQFF. CDR3 nucleotide sequence: TGTGCCTGGAGTGTACCGGGTGAGCAGTTCTTC. The full variable domain, with the rest looked up from reference TRBV30 and TRBJ2-1, is SQTIHQWPATLVQPVGSPLSLECTVEGTSNPNLYWYRQAAGRGLQLLFYSVGIGQISSEVPQNLSASRPQDRQFILSSKKLLLSDSGFYLCAWSVPGEQFFGPGTRLTVL.

The V and J genes are TRBV18 and TRBJ2-5; a possible D gene is TRBD2 (5 bases). This CDR3 spans 13 amino acids. Per germline, CDR1 KGHSH and CDR2 LQKENI. V lost 5 bases and J lost 2, with 9 bases in between. CDR3 residues: CASSSGLQETQYF. The CDR3 bases are TGTGCCAGCTCATCCGGACTGCAAGAGACCCAGTACTTC.

This chain links TRBV6-1 with TRBJ2-7, with TRBD2 matching over 9 bases. Germline-derived CDR1 and CDR2 are MNHNS and SASEGT. Trimming took 3 bases from V and 3 from J; bases not matched to a gene: 3. The CDR3 has 14 amino acids. The CDR3 spells CASSESGRIYEQYF. DNA for the CDR3: TGTGCCAGCAGTGAGAGCGGGAGGATCTACGAGCAGTACTTC.

The rearrangement joins TRBV6-5 to TRBJ1-6; tentatively, D is TRBD1 (5 bases). CDR1 is MNHEY, CDR2 SVGAGI, per germline. V lost 6 bases and J lost 7, with 13 bases in between. The CDR3 is made up of 14 amino acids. The CDR3 loop reads CASRTRGGNSPLHF. The CDR3 DNA is TGTGCCAGCAGAACGAGGGGAGGCAATTCACCCCTCCACTTT.

The J gene is TRBJ2-5, the V gene TRBV11-2; 8 nucleotides match TRBD1. Germline lookup yields CDR1 SGHAT and CDR2 FQNNGV. V dropped 5 bases and J dropped 1; count of bases not matched to a gene: 3. This CDR3 contains 14 residues. The DNA of the CDR3 is TGTGCCAGCAGCAGAGACAGGGGCCAAGAGACCCAGTACTTC. Translated: CASSRDRGQETQYF.

This sequence joins TRBV5-1 and TRBJ2-1; D gene uncertain. Trimming cost V 0 bases and J 1 base, with 8 bases left between them. Looked up from germline, CDR1 is SGHRS and CDR2 is YFSETQ. This CDR3 comprises 15 residues. The CDR3: CASSLGYLSYNEQFF. CDR3 nucleotide sequence: TGCGCCAGCAGCTTGGGATACTTATCCTACAATGAGCAGTTCTTC.

This chain joins TRBV10-1 and TRBJ2-7; the D gene is possibly TRBD2 (6 bases). Germline V gene data show CDR1 as WNHNN and CDR2 as SYGVQD (reference sequence). The CDR3 sequence is 17 residues long. Trimming shortened V by 7 bases and J by 0 bases, and 22 bases separated the two germline ends. This CDR3 is CASTSGRGGASSYEQYF. The DNA of the CDR3 is TGCGCCAGCACCTCCGGAAGAGGCGGGGCCAGCTCCTACGAGCAGTACTTC.

Regarding this clone: This same CDR3 is encoded by further DNA sequences in the sample. The chain recombines TRBV9 with TRBJ1-3, with D possibly TRBD1 on 6 matching bases. CDR1 SGDLS and CDR2 YYNGEE come from the germline V gene. The CDR3 extends over 16 amino acids. The V gene lost 3 bases and the J gene lost 0 bases, with 13 bases spanning the gap. In DNA, the CDR3 is TGTGCCAGCAGCGGACGACAGGATTACTCTGGAAACACCATATATTTT. It encodes CASSGRQDYSGNTIYF.

Only a few counts were recorded for this clone. The genes are TRBV5-1 and TRBJ2-7; 11 positions agree with TRBD2. Germline CDR1 reads SGHRS; CDR2 reads YFSETQ. V lost 1 base, J lost 6 bases, and 9 bases stayed unmatched. The CDR3 loop spans 16 amino acids. The CDR3 spells CASSLSLAGGRAEQYF. DNA of the CDR3: TGCGCCAGCAGCTTGTCTCTAGCGGGAGGTCGGGCCGAGCAGTACTTC.

The CDR3 bases are TGTGCCAGCAGCCAAGGTACAAGTAGCAATCAGCCCCAGCATTTT. Amino acids: CASSQGTSSNQPQHF. The chain joins TRBV4-2 to TRBJ1-5; D is unclear. CDR1 is LGHNA and CDR2 is YNFKEQ in the germline V gene. The germline V and J ends were trimmed by 1 base and 0 bases, with 7 bases remaining between them. CDR3 length equals 15 residues.

The chain has TRBV6-1 and TRBJ2-5; possible D gene TRBD2, 6 bases. There are 16 residues in the CDR3. V gave up 2 bases and J gave up 5 bases, with 18 bases separating them. The germline gives CDR1 MNHNS, CDR2 SASEGT. The CDR3 coding sequence is TGTGCCAGCAGTGAACCTGGGACTCCTGGGCGTGAGACCCAGTACTTC. Translated, it gives CASSEPGTPGRETQYF.

This clone was counted only a few times. The chain joins TRBV18 to TRBJ2-3; D is undetermined. The V gene's germline CDR1 is KGHSH and CDR2 LQKENI. Deletions cut 3 bases from V and 6 bases from J, with 4 bases between. The CDR3 contains 11 residues. The CDR3 spells CASSPLDTQYF. CDR3 coding DNA: TGTGCCAGCTCACCCTTGGATACGCAGTATTTT.

The rearrangement links TRBV9 to TRBJ2-1; 14 bases match TRBD2. V shed 4 bases and J 9 bases; nucleotides not matched to a gene: 9. The germline CDR1 and CDR2 sequences are SGDLS and YYNGEE. The CDR3 length is 16 residues. CDR3 nucleotides: TGTGCCAGCAGCCCCGTTGGACTAGCGGGAGGCGGTGAGCAGTTCTTC. Translated: CASSPVGLAGGGEQFF.

This chain connects TRBV28 to TRBJ2-5; 8 bases are shared with TRBD2. The CDR3 extends over 13 amino acids. Trimming at V came to 6 bases and at J to 5 bases, leaving 5 bases not matched to a gene. Germline V CDR1 and CDR2: MDHEN, SYDVKM. CDR3 sequence: CASRTIAGETQYF. As DNA, the CDR3 is TGTGCCAGCAGAACCATAGCGGGGGAGACCCAGTACTTC.

This clone was seen a handful of times. The chain uses TRBV5-5 and TRBJ2-7; D is unresolved. V lost 4 bases and J lost 6, with 8 bases in between. CDR1 and CDR2 (germline): SGHKS, YYEKEE (reference sequence). CDR3 length equals 11 residues. CDR3 bases: TGTGCCAGCAGCCCCGGGTTCGAGCAGTACTTC. It encodes CASSPGFEQYF.

J is TRBJ2-5 and V is TRBV5-5, with D possibly TRBD2 on 6 matching bases. The germline V and J ends were trimmed by 0 bases and 3 bases, with 6 bases remaining between them. In germline, CDR1 is SGHKS, CDR2 YYEKEE (reference sequence). The CDR3 extends over 13 amino acids. CDR3 protein: CASSLGGKETQYF. The CDR3, as DNA: TGTGCCAGCAGCTTGGGCGGGAAAGAGACCCAGTACTTC.

The chain joins TRBV5-1 to TRBJ1-1; D remains unclear. Deletions cut 3 bases from V and 0 bases from J, with 9 bases between. CDR3 size: 14 residues. Germline assignment: CDR1 SGHRS and CDR2 YFSETQ. In DNA form, the CDR3 reads TGCGCCAGCAGCTCCGTACTCCTGAACACTGAAGCTTTCTTT. This gives the protein CASSSVLLNTEAFF.

This clone was recorded a few times. The genes are TRBV27 and TRBJ1-2; 11 nucleotides line up with TRBD1. The CDR3 has 14 residues. Germline V gene lookup returns CDR1 MNHEY and CDR2 SMNVEV (reference sequence). Trimming cost V 2 bases and J 8 bases; bases outside gene matches: 4. The CDR3 region has the DNA TGTGCCAGCAGTTTAGGACAGGGGGCTCGGGGCTACACCTTC. It specifies CASSLGQGARGYTF.

This clone has a handful of counts. This sequence joins TRBV21-1 and TRBJ2-5; TRBD2, the table's D call, lacks a check against the DNA. TRBV21-1 is marked as a pseudogene. The CDR3 has 19 amino acids. This chain's CDR3 is CARGMGANSGRPKQETQYF. The CDR3 nucleotides read TGTGCCAGGGGCATGGGGGCCAATAGCGGGAGACCTAAGCAAGAGACCCAGTACTTC.

The CDR3 is CASSEPNSRSGNTIYF. The CDR3 coding sequence is TGTGCCAGCAGCGAGCCAAACAGCCGCTCTGGAAACACCATATATTTT. V and J are TRBV7-9 and TRBJ1-3; D is uncertain. This CDR3 has 16 residues. The V gene's germline CDR1 is SEHNR and CDR2 FQNEAQ (reference sequence). V was trimmed by 5 bases and J by 0 bases, leaving 14 bases between them.

This CDR3 is CASTPSTFTEAFF. The CDR3 DNA reads TGTGCCAGCACTCCTAGTACATTCACTGAAGCTTTCTTT. V is TRBV7-2 and J is TRBJ1-1; D gene uncertain. Germline V lookup: CDR1 SGHTA, CDR2 FQGNSA. The CDR3 length is 13 residues. V was trimmed by 7 bases and J by 4 bases, leaving 13 bases between them. The variable domain in full, with the rest retrieved from reference TRBV7-2 and TRBJ1-1, is GAGVSQSPSNKVTEKGKDVELRCDPISGHTALYWYRQSLGQGLEFLIYFQGNSAPDKSGLPSDRFSAERTGGSVSTLTIQRTQQEDSAVYLCASTPSTFTEAFFGQGTRLTVV.

The V and J genes are TRBV27 and TRBJ2-7; 10 bases align to TRBD2. Trimming removed 5 bases from V and 4 bases from J; junction bases left unmatched: 11. The CDR3 loop spans 16 amino acids. Looked up from germline, CDR1 is MNHEY and CDR2 is SMNVEV (reference sequence). The CDR3 loop reads CASSPHGLAESYEQYF. The DNA for the CDR3 is TGTGCCAGCAGTCCACACGGACTAGCGGAATCATACGAGCAGTACTTC.